One sample yielded the 18 T cell receptor beta chains listed below, sequenced in a study of T-cell memory formation after mild COVID-19. From the 5' RACE reads, TCRdb called clonotypes with MiXCR, one entry per CDR3 protein. The data show 470,000 or so distinct CDR3 sequences, 20% seen once. The sample was PBMCs or a T cell subset sorted from them (not recorded which). These receptors were obtained from an adult woman who had mild COVID-19 (a few samples of this study predate the infection). Cell type and time point are not known.

The table lists this clonotype with a few counts. The gene calls are TRBV19 and TRBJ1-2; D unclear. CDR3 length equals 13 residues. The V end was cut by 4 bases, the J end by 8 bases, with 14 bases between. Germline V CDR1 and CDR2: LNHDA, SQIVND (reference sequence). CDR3 residues: CASSRISSRGYTF. The DNA for the CDR3 is TGTGCCAGTAGTAGGATCTCTTCCCGCGGCTACACCTTC.

This clonotype showed up just a few times. This chain uses TRBV5-6 with TRBJ2-2, with D maybe TRBD1 (5 bases). The germline V gene encodes CDR1 SGHDT and CDR2 YYEEEE. The CDR3 extends over 16 amino acids. Trimming pared 0 bases from V and 0 bases from J, leaving 9 bases between. The CDR3 reads CASSLGVTANTGELFF. For the CDR3, the DNA is TGTGCCAGCAGCTTGGGCGTGACAGCGAACACCGGGGAGCTGTTTTTT.

In its sample, this clonotype was seen a few times. This rearrangement joins TRBV7-2 to TRBJ2-1; D might be TRBD1 (7 bases). The germline V gene encodes CDR1 SGHTA and CDR2 FQGNSA. V was cut by 1 base and J by 2 bases, with 15 bases left in between. The CDR3 runs 17 residues. CDR3 sequence reads: CASSLGAGQTTYNEQFF. The CDR3 DNA sequence: TGTGCCAGCAGCTTAGGGGCGGGACAGACAACCTACAATGAGCAGTTCTTC.

The V gene is TRBV7-9, the J gene TRBJ1-1; the D gene is possibly TRBD1 (5 bases). This CDR3 region has 13 residues. The V gene's germline CDR1 is SEHNR and CDR2 FQNEAQ (reference sequence). Between the trimmed V and J ends, which lost 11 bases and 4 bases, there was a span of 17 bases. CDR3 sequence reads: CAAQGDWGTEAFF. The DNA for the CDR3 is TGTGCCGCCCAGGGTGATTGGGGCACTGAAGCTTTCTTT.

The gene calls are TRBV2 and TRBJ2-7; D is possibly TRBD2 (5 bases). The CDR3 has 13 amino acids. Trimming removed 5 bases from V and 4 bases from J, with 12 bases in between. Germline-derived CDR1 and CDR2 are SNHLY and FYNNEI. The CDR3 DNA follows: TGTGCCAGCAGTCCTACTAGTAGGTACGAGCAGTACTTC. Protein product: CASSPTSRYEQYF.

A note on this clonotype: Mismatch with germline at one junction end may stem from a read error. The J gene is TRBJ2-7, the V gene TRBV18; 8 positions agree with TRBD2. The CDR3 sequence is 13 residues long. Looked up from germline, CDR1 is KGHSH and CDR2 is LQKENI. The CDR3 DNA reads TGTGCCAGCTCACCGCCCGGGGGGGGAGGCGAATTCTTC. This encodes CASSPPGGGGEFF.

The chain carries TRBV27 and TRBJ1-2; tentatively, D is TRBD1 (6 bases). V was clipped by 4 bases and J by 8 bases, with 17 bases between them. The CDR3 spans 14 residues. Germline-derived CDR1 and CDR2 are MNHEY and SMNVEV (reference sequence). In DNA, the CDR3 is TGTGCCAGCAGTTGGGGGCACCTAGGGAACGGCTACACCTTC. Amino acids: CASSWGHLGNGYTF.

In this sample, this clonotype turned up a few times. The V gene is TRBV7-9, the J gene TRBJ2-7; 7 bases align to TRBD1. After removal of 5 bases from V and 0 bases from J, the junction contained 7 bases not matched to a gene. CDR1 and CDR2 (germline): SEHNR, FQNEAQ (reference sequence). CDR3 length: 15 amino acids. The CDR3, as DNA: TGTGCCAGCAGCACAACCGGGACAGTCTCCTACGAGCAGTACTTC. This sequence encodes CASSTTGTVSYEQYF.

V and J are TRBV2 and TRBJ2-7, with D unclear. CDR1 is SNHLY and CDR2 is FYNNEI in the germline V gene. This CDR3 region has 13 residues. V was clipped by 3 bases and J by 5 bases, with 11 bases between them. CDR3 DNA: TGTGCCAGCAGTGATAGGGTAACCAACGAGCAGTACTTC. Encoded protein: CASSDRVTNEQYF.

The chain carries TRBV4-1 and TRBJ2-7, with no clear D. The CDR3 is made up of 14 amino acids. Germline V CDR1 and CDR2: MGHRA, YSYEKL. V was shortened by 4 bases and J by 4 bases, with 14 bases between the two germline ends. The CDR3 coding sequence is TGCGCCAGCAGCCGATCCCCGGAGAGTTACGAGCAGTACTTC. Protein sequence: CASSRSPESYEQYF.

This clonotype has a handful of counts. CDR3 DNA sequence: TGTGCCAGCAGTGAAGACAGAAGCACAGATACGCAGTATTTT. Its protein product is CASSEDRSTDTQYF. The chain combines TRBV2 with TRBJ2-3; D is uncertain. The CDR3 length is 14 residues. V lost 1 base and J 0 bases, leaving 5 bases between the germline ends. Per the germline V gene, CDR1 is SNHLY and CDR2 is FYNNEI. Combining the CDR3 with reference TRBV2 and TRBJ2-3 gives the whole variable domain EPEVTQTPSHQVTQMGQEVILRCVPISNHLYFYWYRQILGQKVEFLVSFYNNEISEKSEIFDDQFSVERPDGSNFTLKIRSTKLEDSAMYFCASSEDRSTDTQYFGPGTRLTVL.

This clonotype appeared a single time. The chain joins TRBV10-3 to TRBJ1-2; unclear D gene. Germline CDR1 and CDR2: ENHRY and SYGVKD. With 4 bases removed from V and 3 bases from J, the gap between germline ends came to 9 bases. There are 13 residues in the CDR3. The CDR3, as DNA: TGTGCCATCAGTGGAGGGAACGACTATGGCTACACCTTC. It specifies CAISGGNDYGYTF.

The chain has TRBV7-2 and TRBJ1-1; no definite D call. Trimming took off 5 bases at V and 11 bases at J, with 18 bases between the two ends. Looked up from germline, CDR1 is SGHTA and CDR2 is FQGNSA. The CDR3 runs to 13 residues. The chain's CDR3 is CASSGRTGVEAFF. The CDR3 DNA follows: TGTGCCAGCAGCGGCAGGACCGGGGTTGAGGCTTTCTTT.

This clonotype has more than one count but fewer than ten. The chain recombines TRBV2 with TRBJ1-5; D remains unclear. Germline V CDR1 and CDR2: SNHLY, FYNNEI. Trimming removed 1 base from V and 7 bases from J, with 8 bases in between. The CDR3 is 13 residues long. The CDR3: CASSEEARQPQHF. CDR3 bases: TGTGCCAGCAGTGAAGAGGCTCGACAGCCCCAGCATTTT.

This clonotype was seen ten or more times. This sequence joins TRBV2 and TRBJ2-1; 8 positions agree with TRBD2. CDR1 and CDR2 (germline): SNHLY, FYNNEI. The CDR3 contains 14 residues. V dropped 5 bases and J dropped 2; count of bases not matched to a gene: 2. CDR3 sequence: CASSTGLAYNEQFF. The CDR3 nucleotides are TGTGCCAGCAGTACGGGACTAGCCTACAATGAGCAGTTCTTC.

This clonotype was seen a handful of times. V usage is TRBV6-4 and J usage is TRBJ2-3, with 13 positions matching TRBD2. The germline gives CDR1 MRHNA, CDR2 SNTAGT. The CDR3 length is 17 residues. The ends lost 2 bases at V and 2 bases at J; junction bases unmatched: 4. The CDR3 spells CASSDRLAGGITDTQYF. The CDR3 bases are TGTGCCAGCAGTGACAGACTAGCGGGGGGAATCACAGATACGCAGTATTTT.

The chain combines TRBV15 with TRBJ2-3; 10 nucleotides match TRBD2. CDR3 size: 16 residues. In germline, CDR1 is LNHNV, CDR2 YYDKDF (reference sequence). V was pared by 5 bases and J by 5 bases, with 10 bases of the junction left unmatched. The chain's CDR3 is CATSWGASGSLDTQYF. In DNA, the CDR3 is TGTGCCACCAGCTGGGGGGCTAGCGGGAGTTTAGATACGCAGTATTTT.

J is TRBJ2-1 and V is TRBV7-3, with 9 nucleotides matching TRBD1. The CDR3 is made up of 14 amino acids. CDR1 is SGHTA, CDR2 FQGTGA, per germline. The V gene end was trimmed by 6 bases and the J gene end by 6 bases; junction bases not matched to a gene: 6. The CDR3 reads CASSPGTGSNEQFF. CDR3 bases: TGTGCCAGCAGTCCCGGGACAGGGTCCAATGAGCAGTTCTTC.